The text below deals with one T cell receptor (beta chain). Per the original data handling: Estimation of nucleated cell counts was performed using reference gene primer amplification. The protocol was immunoSEQ multiplex PCR, while the TCRdb copy is restricted to in-frame clones and leaves out a portion. V and J calls and clone size are those listed in that table; D and trimming were worked out from the DNA. The sample lists over 130,000 clones, about four fifths seen once, with 3.4% in the top ten. These data are taken from a study of blood T cell repertoires in COVID-19. Study details: The study drew acute and convalescent COVID-19 samples from the United States, Italy and Spain. From T cells, B-cell-depleted T cells, or PBMCs came the material, which was cDNA or gDNA.

Germline loops: CDR1 SGHRS, CDR2 YFSETQ. The ends were cut back, 1 base at V and 1 base at J, with 11 bases in the middle. The CDR3 sequence is 15 residues long. Cohorts were determined from participant-reported clinical history. Sequences were obtained from PBMCs or T cells enriched from blood (not recorded which). The TCR comes from a woman aged 50 to 60 with acute COVID-19. The chain links TRBV5-1 to TRBJ1-1; D possibly corresponds to TRBD1 (5 bases). The CDR3, as DNA: TGCGCCAGCAGCTTGACGGCAGGGAAGAACACTGAAGCTTTCTTT. Translating gives CASSLTAGKNTEAFF. The full variable domain, with the rest looked up from reference TRBV5-1 and TRBJ1-1, is KAGVTQTPRYLIKTRGQQVTLSCSPISGHRSVSWYQQTPGQGLQFLFEYFSETQRNKGNFPGRFSGRQFSNSRSEMNVSTLELGDSALYLCASSLTAGKNTEAFFGQGTRLTVV.